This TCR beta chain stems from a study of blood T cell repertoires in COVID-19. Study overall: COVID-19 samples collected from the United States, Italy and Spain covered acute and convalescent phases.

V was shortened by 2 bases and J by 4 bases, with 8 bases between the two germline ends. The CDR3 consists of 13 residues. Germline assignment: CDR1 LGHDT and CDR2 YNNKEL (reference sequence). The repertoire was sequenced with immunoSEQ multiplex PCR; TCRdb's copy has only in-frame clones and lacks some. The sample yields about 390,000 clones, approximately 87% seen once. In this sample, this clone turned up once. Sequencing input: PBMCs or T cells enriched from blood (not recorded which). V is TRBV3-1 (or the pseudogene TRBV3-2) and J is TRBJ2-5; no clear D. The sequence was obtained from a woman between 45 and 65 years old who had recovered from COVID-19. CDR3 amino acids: CASSQFLGETQYF. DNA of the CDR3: TGTGCCAGCAGCCAATTCCTAGGAGAGACCCAGTACTTC.